Below, 17 T cell receptor beta chains from the same sample are listed, as sequenced in a study of blood T cell repertoires in COVID-19 (dated by TCRdb to between 2020 and 2021). Libraries were prepared through the immunoSEQ multiplex PCR assay. The table was pulled from immuneACCESS by TCRdb, which kept in-frame rearrangements only. Such tables lose some clones; where checked, under half of the loss comes from unresolved V genes, and the rest has no known cause. In this sample the table shows about 340,000 clones, 80% to 90% of which occur a single time. The ten most abundant clones make up about 7% of the sample. Sequencing input: peripheral blood. Receptors originate from a woman aged 55-75 years with COVID-19, enrolled during active disease.

J is TRBJ1-2 and V is TRBV24-1; tentatively, D is TRBD1 (5 bases). CDR1 and CDR2 from the germline V gene are KGHDR and SFDVKD. This CDR3 comprises 12 residues. V lost 4 bases and J 6 bases, leaving 8 bases between the germline ends. The CDR3: CATSETGHGYTF. CDR3 nucleotide sequence: TGTGCCACCAGTGAAACAGGCCATGGCTACACCTTC.

The chain joins TRBV5-1 to TRBJ1-4; 7 bases are shared with TRBD1. The CDR3 length is 16 residues. CDR1 SGHRS and CDR2 YFSETQ come from the germline V gene. V lost 4 bases and J lost 2; bases outside the gene matches: 8. CDR3 protein: CASSLGAGQTNEKLFF. The CDR3 region has the DNA TGCGCCAGCAGCCTCGGGGCGGGACAGACTAATGAAAAACTGTTTTTT.

The chain employs TRBV7-2 and TRBJ1-5; the D gene is possibly TRBD1 (5 bases). CDR1 and CDR2 from the germline V gene are SGHTA and FQGNSA. This CDR3 has 16 residues. Trimming cost V 2 bases and J 7 bases, with 18 bases left between them. The CDR3 DNA reads as TGTGCCAGCAGCTTATCGGCAGGTGGCGGGACCCAGCCCCAGCATTTT. It translates to CASSLSAGGGTQPQHF.

This rearrangement joins TRBV30 to TRBJ1-1, with 7 bases that match TRBD1. V trimming: 4 bases; J trimming: 7 bases; junction bases outside the gene matches: 3. Germline CDR1 GTSNPN, CDR2 SVGIG (reference sequence). The CDR3 has 11 residues. The CDR3 sequence is CAWNRDSEAFF. In DNA form, the CDR3 reads TGTGCCTGGAACAGGGACAGTGAAGCTTTCTTT.

The chain joins TRBV3-1 (or the pseudogene TRBV3-2) to TRBJ2-3, with 12 bases identical to TRBD2. V lost 4 bases to trimming and J lost 5 bases; unmatched junction nucleotides: 7. The CDR3 has 16 residues. The germline gives CDR1 LGHDT, CDR2 YNNKEL (reference sequence). DNA for the CDR3: TGTGCCAGCAGCCCCTGGACTAGCGGGGAGATAGATACGCAGTATTTT. Translated: CASSPWTSGEIDTQYF.

CDR3 nucleotides: TGTGCCAGCAGATTATCCAGGGCAGGGGGCTACGAGCAGTACTTC. It translates to CASRLSRAGGYEQYF. The chain uses TRBV6-5 and TRBJ2-7, with 7 bases lining up with TRBD1. The CDR3 is 15 amino acids. CDR1 and CDR2 (germline): MNHEY, SVGAGI. V gave up 6 bases and J gave up 3 bases; unmatched junction bases: 11.

The chain recombines TRBV19 with TRBJ1-5; TRBD1 agrees at 7 bases. Germline V CDR1 and CDR2: LNHDA, SQIVND (reference sequence). This CDR3 is 18 amino acids long. V dropped 6 bases and J dropped 5; count of bases not matched to a gene: 19. This chain's CDR3 is CASRKSGTDMTRDQPQHF. For the CDR3, the DNA is TGTGCCAGTAGAAAATCCGGGACAGATATGACCAGGGATCAGCCCCAGCATTTT.

This clone was observed a single time. This chain connects TRBV11-2 to TRBJ2-7; D is possibly TRBD1 (6 bases). Germline CDR1 and CDR2: SGHAT and FQNNGV. The CDR3 has 14 residues. Trimming took 5 bases from V and 6 from J, leaving 17 bases between them. CDR3 sequence (DNA): TGTGCCAGCAGCCGACAGGACCCTGGGTCCGAGCAGTACTTC. This sequence encodes CASSRQDPGSEQYF.

The chain links TRBV18 to TRBJ1-1; D call uncertain. V was clipped by 2 bases and J by 3 bases, with 10 bases between them. The CDR3 length is 14 residues. Germline V gene data show CDR1 as KGHSH and CDR2 as LQKENI. The CDR3 DNA sequence: TGTGCCAGCTCACCAGAGGAGAGCTACACTGAAGCTTTCTTT. Translation: CASSPEESYTEAFF.

The V call is TRBV5-1, the J call TRBJ2-5; tentatively, D is TRBD2 (6 bases). The V gene's germline CDR1 is SGHRS and CDR2 YFSETQ. The V end was cut by 5 bases, the J end by 0 bases, with 23 bases between. This CDR3 has 18 residues. In DNA, the CDR3 is TGCGCCAGCAGTTCGGGGACTCAGACCAACTATAACCAAGAGACCCAGTACTTC. Protein: CASSSGTQTNYNQETQYF.

The rearrangement links TRBV28 to TRBJ1-5; possible D gene TRBD1, 5 bases. The CDR3 contains 18 residues. V lost 7 bases and J lost 1, with 23 bases in between. The germline CDR1 and CDR2 sequences are MDHEN and SYDVKM. CDR3: CASTYPTKSGSSNQPQHF. The CDR3 nucleotides read TGTGCCAGCACCTACCCAACCAAGTCAGGGTCGAGCAATCAGCCCCAGCATTTT.

The chain employs TRBV3-1 (or the pseudogene TRBV3-2) and TRBJ1-1, with D possibly matching TRBD1 (5 bases). The V end lost 4 bases, the J end lost 1 base, and 10 bases lay between the germline ends. The CDR3 covers 14 residues. From germline, CDR1 is LGHDT and CDR2 YNNKEL (reference sequence). Here the CDR3 DNA reads TGTGCCAGCAGCCCCAGGGAAGGGAACACTGAAGCTTTCTTT. Its protein is CASSPREGNTEAFF.

V usage is TRBV6-5 and J usage is TRBJ1-2; D remains ambiguous. From germline, CDR1 is MNHEY and CDR2 SVGAGI. This CDR3 comprises 13 residues. The V and J ends lost 6 bases and 8 bases respectively, with 16 bases between them. The CDR3: CASRQTGSGGYTF. As DNA, the CDR3 is TGTGCCAGCAGGCAAACGGGGTCGGGCGGCTACACCTTC.

This clone was detected only a few times. The rearrangement links TRBV4-2 to TRBJ2-3; 12 bases are a match to TRBD2. Germline values: CDR1 LGHNA, CDR2 YNFKEQ. Losses at the gene ends were 7 bases for V and 9 bases for J; bases not matched to a gene: 23. The CDR3 extends over 19 amino acids. CDR3 DNA sequence: TGTGCCAGCACCCCGGAGCCCGGACTAGCGGGGACGAATCTAGGCACGCAGTATTTT. Translated: CASTPEPGLAGTNLGTQYF.

The V and J genes are TRBV6-5 and TRBJ2-5; 11 bases line up with TRBD2. The junction had 8 bases not matched to a gene; V was cut back by 6 bases and J by 5 bases. Germline loops: CDR1 MNHEY, CDR2 SVGAGI. This CDR3 comprises 15 residues. The CDR3 DNA is TGTGCCAGCAGGACTAGCGGGGTGGGGGCGGAGACCCAGTACTTC. Residues: CASRTSGVGAETQYF.

This rearrangement joins TRBV5-1 to TRBJ1-1; D is undetermined. Germline V gene data show CDR1 as SGHRS and CDR2 as YFSETQ. Deletions cut 0 bases from V and 5 bases from J, with 14 bases between. CDR3 length: 15 residues. CDR3 amino acids: CASSLARRERTEAFF. The CDR3 nucleotides read TGCGCCAGCAGCTTGGCCCGGAGGGAGAGGACTGAAGCTTTCTTT. Full variable domain (remainder filled in from reference TRBV5-1 and TRBJ1-1): KAGVTQTPRYLIKTRGQQVTLSCSPISGHRSVSWYQQTPGQGLQFLFEYFSETQRNKGNFPGRFSGRQFSNSRSEMNVSTLELGDSALYLCASSLARRERTEAFFGQGTRLTVV.

This clone has only a few counts. The chain combines TRBV9 with TRBJ1-2; D is perhaps TRBD1 (6 bases). The CDR3 runs 16 residues. The germline gives CDR1 SGDLS, CDR2 YYNGEE. V lost 4 bases to trimming and J lost 1 base, with 17 bases between them. The CDR3 DNA sequence: TGTGCCAGCAGCCCACGGGCAGGGGTCCTTAACTATGGCTACACCTTC. It codes for CASSPRAGVLNYGYTF.